This TCR beta chain stems from a study of cytomegalovirus exposure and HLA in healthy donors. Looking at the study overall: A subsequent analysis reported that the 120 or so validation repertoires were produced on the same platform that had also been used for the roughly 700 first-cohort repertoires.

Profiled with immunoSEQ multiplex PCR; TCRdb holds only in-frame clones, not every one. The sample lists some 350,000 clones; about nine tenths were seen once. Regarding this clone: As yet, its antigen is unknown.

CDR1 and CDR2 (germline): SGDLS, YYNGEE. Trimming took 3 bases from V and 7 from J, leaving 5 bases between them. The CDR3 is made up of 11 amino acids. General study results and limits: Cytomegalovirus-associated TCR beta chains were listed, numbering roughly 150. In vitro data verified a few CMV-associated chains as specific for CMV antigens. Reports indicated that the classifier achieved high specificity and sensitivity in diagnosing cytomegalovirus status.

The V gene is TRBV9, the J gene TRBJ2-1; D is unresolved. The receptor comes from a woman in her twenties or thirties in good health and CMV-seropositive. The sample was PBMCs. The chain's CDR3 is CASSGRNEQFF. In DNA, the CDR3 is TGTGCCAGCAGCGGGCGTAATGAGCAGTTCTTC.